A single TCR beta chain is shown here with its context. What it binds is not known. Germline-derived CDR1 and CDR2 are SNHLY and FYNNEI. The ends were cut back, 7 bases at V and 6 bases at J, with 7 bases in the middle. The CDR3 length is 10 residues. The data belong to a study of shared clonotypes between healthy human individuals. General study points: Rarefaction indicated that sorted-subset sequencing remained incomplete although depth was large. Among the subsets, naive ones generally showed larger estimated richness than memory ones.

Sorted subsets were amplified in replicate PCRs using approximately 0.2 ug DNA, around 30,000 T cell genomes. Study processing details: Junction-only sequences without quality scores came from ImmunoSEQ, so filtering differed. The protocol was immunoSEQ multiplex PCR, while the TCRdb copy is restricted to in-frame clones and leaves out a portion. V and J calls and clone size follow that table, whereas D and trimming were derived from the DNA. The table lists about 1.9 million clones, 93% of them singletons. Naive CD8 cells were CD45RO-negative, positively selected for CCR7, excluding terminally differentiated effector memory CD45RA+ cells.

The chain joins TRBV2 to TRBJ2-7; no clear D. Sample: naive CD8+ T cells from PBMCs. This clonotype originated in a young man in good health. Some clones in this sample may be carry-over from other donors' samples. The CDR3 sequence is CASIRGEQYF. The CDR3 DNA follows: TGTGCCAGCATTAGAGGCGAGCAGTACTTC. The full variable domain, in which reference TRBV2 and TRBJ2-7 provide the parts outside the CDR3, is EPEVTQTPSHQVTQMGQEVILRCVPISNHLYFYWYRQILGQKVEFLVSFYNNEISEKSEIFDDQFSVERPDGSNFTLKIRSTKLEDSAMYFCASIRGEQYFGPGTRLTVT.